A single sample gave rise to the 10 T cell receptor beta chains below, sequenced in a study of blood T cell repertoires in COVID-19. The data were produced by immunoSEQ multiplex PCR, yet TCRdb's version contains in-frame clones alone and is incomplete. The table includes about 140,000 clones, roughly 82% detected once. Sequenced: peripheral blood. The origin of the receptors is a man of 80 years or more with acute or convalescent COVID-19.

This chain joins TRBV28 and TRBJ2-2, with D perhaps matching TRBD2 (6 bases). Per germline, CDR1 MDHEN and CDR2 SYDVKM. Trimming stripped 7 bases from V and 3 bases from J, with 15 bases between. The CDR3 totals 15 residues. CDR3 DNA: TGTGCCAGCACCTCTGGGGGGTCCCACACCGGGGAGCTGTTTTTT. Amino acids: CASTSGGSHTGELFF.

The chain carries TRBV5-1 and TRBJ1-6; a possible D gene is TRBD1 (6 bases). Germline assignment: CDR1 SGHRS and CDR2 YFSETQ. This CDR3 comprises 17 residues. Trimming took off 4 bases at V and 6 bases at J, with 20 bases between the two ends. CDR3 DNA: TGCGCCAGCAGCATGGGTCCGCGGGGGCTGGGTAATTCACCCCTCCACTTT. Amino acid sequence: CASSMGPRGLGNSPLHF.

The rearrangement joins TRBV3-1 (or the pseudogene TRBV3-2) to TRBJ1-2; the match to TRBD1 covers 7 bases. Unmatched junction bases numbered 2, after V lost 1 base and J lost 6 bases. The CDR3 runs to 13 residues. In germline, CDR1 is LGHDT, CDR2 YNNKEL (reference sequence). CDR3 residues: CASSQGQGDGYTF. The CDR3 bases are TGTGCCAGCAGCCAAGGACAGGGAGATGGCTACACCTTC.

The gene calls are TRBV4-1 and TRBJ2-1, with 9 nucleotides matching TRBD2. The ends lost 2 bases at V and 3 bases at J; junction bases unmatched: 5. Germline assignment: CDR1 MGHRA and CDR2 YSYEKL. The CDR3 is 16 amino acids. This CDR3 reads CASSQLLRGGYNEQFF. In nucleotides, the CDR3 is TGCGCCAGCAGCCAATTGTTGCGGGGGGGCTACAATGAGCAGTTCTTC.

CDR3 sequence: CASSRDPGQGRNEQFF. For the CDR3, the DNA is TGCGCCAGCAGCCGAGACCCGGGACAGGGAAGAAATGAGCAGTTCTTC. V is TRBV5-1 and J is TRBJ2-1, with 9 positions matching TRBD1. The length of the CDR3 is 16 residues. Germline loops: CDR1 SGHRS, CDR2 YFSETQ. V lost 4 bases to trimming and J lost 7 bases; unmatched junction nucleotides: 12.

This chain joins TRBV9 and TRBJ1-6; perhaps TRBD1 as D (6 bases). V lost 3 bases and J 7 bases, leaving 17 bases between the germline ends. Germline CDR1 and CDR2: SGDLS and YYNGEE. This CDR3 is 16 amino acids long. CDR3 residues: CASSARGGQINSPLHF. CDR3 DNA: TGTGCCAGCAGCGCCCGGGGCGGACAGATCAATTCACCCCTCCACTTT.

This chain connects TRBV28 to TRBJ1-2; unclear D gene. The CDR3 is 12 residues long. Germline-derived CDR1 and CDR2 are MDHEN and SYDVKM. Trimming removed 3 bases from V and 7 bases from J, with 9 bases in between. The CDR3 is CASSLLVSGYTF. The CDR3 coding sequence is TGTGCCAGCAGTTTGCTAGTGAGTGGCTACACCTTC.

The genes are TRBV5-1 and TRBJ2-5, with 10 positions matching TRBD1. The CDR3 is 16 residues long. V gave up 1 base and J gave up 2 bases; unmatched junction bases: 5. CDR1 is SGHRS and CDR2 is YFSETQ in the germline V gene. The CDR3 sequence: CASSLSGTGDQETQYF. The CDR3 nucleotides are TGCGCCAGCAGCTTGTCCGGGACAGGGGATCAAGAGACCCAGTACTTC. Full variable domain (remainder filled in from reference TRBV5-1 and TRBJ2-5): KAGVTQTPRYLIKTRGQQVTLSCSPISGHRSVSWYQQTPGQGLQFLFEYFSETQRNKGNFPGRFSGRQFSNSRSEMNVSTLELGDSALYLCASSLSGTGDQETQYFGPGTRLLVL.

In this sample, this clone turned up a few times. This chain connects TRBV7-3 to TRBJ1-1; D remains unclear. Trimming stripped 2 bases from V and 3 bases from J, with 10 bases between. The CDR3 is 14 amino acids. Germline-derived CDR1 and CDR2 are SGHTA and FQGTGA. The CDR3 nucleotides are TGTGCCAGCAGCTTATCGCCATCGGACACTGAAGCTTTCTTT. Translating gives CASSLSPSDTEAFF.

The rearrangement joins TRBV19 to TRBJ1-1, with 11 positions matching TRBD1. The junction had 7 bases not matched to a gene; V was cut back by 0 bases and J by 4 bases. The CDR3 has 17 amino acids. Looked up from germline, CDR1 is LNHDA and CDR2 is SQIVND (reference sequence). CDR3 DNA: TGTGCCAGTAGTATAGATCTCCGGACAGGGGGCGGCACTGAAGCTTTCTTT. Amino acid sequence: CASSIDLRTGGGTEAFF.